This entry describes one TCR beta chain. Its cognate antigen is unknown. The entry originates in a study of shared clonotypes between healthy human individuals. Study observations and caveats: The represented genetic and exposure-history diversity was limited by the small number of donors.

Profiling relied on immunoSEQ multiplex PCR, and the TCRdb table lists in-frame clones only, not all of them. The repertoire consists of around 990,000 clones, with about 80% occurring once and the leading ten covering 0.7% to 0.95%. This TCR was recovered from a man aged 18 to 29 in good health. Some clones in this sample may be carry-over from other donors' samples. The sample comprised memory CD4+ T cells from PBMCs. The subset was: CD45RA-negative fraction.

This chain's CDR3 is CASSWTGGGDYEQYF. The CDR3 nucleotides are TGTGCCAGCAGCTGGACTGGCGGAGGGGATTACGAGCAGTACTTC. V gene TRBV7-2 combines with J gene TRBJ2-7; D possibly corresponds to TRBD2 (6 bases). There are 15 residues in the CDR3. The germline V gene encodes CDR1 SGHTA and CDR2 FQGNSA. The V end lost 4 bases, the J end lost 4 bases, and 17 bases lay between the germline ends.